The sequence of this TCR beta chain was determined in a study of response to subunit inactivated influenza vaccine. General study points: That few new T cells are recruited by each seasonal influenza vaccination was the authors' suggestion.

This CDR3 contains 17 residues. TCRdb re-derived calls from the RT-PCR reads in MiXCR, one entry per CDR3 protein. The sample has 500,000 to 650,000 distinct CDR3 sequences, approximately 7.6% seen once. There are a few counts of this clonotype. Its cognate antigen is unknown. V and J are TRBV21-1 and TRBJ2-2; no DNA check was done on the table's D call, TRBD1. TRBV21-1 is tagged as a pseudogene. This clonotype was obtained from a man aged 45-69 years who received an inactivated influenza vaccine. The sequencing used PBMCs from blood, collected around 25 months after vaccination. CDR3 region: CASKGSGDRTPTGELFF. The CDR3 region has the DNA TGTGCCAGCAAGGGTTCCGGGGACAGGACTCCAACCGGGGAGCTGTTTTTT.